This passage covers 20 T cell receptor beta chains from one sample sequenced in a study of technical replicates of blood from a few donors. TCRdb keeps only in-frame clones here, not all; method: immunoSEQ multiplex PCR. The repertoire holds about 80,000 clones, 95% to 98% seen once, with approximately 0.15% in the top ten. The material sequenced was T cells isolated from PBMCs. The origin of the receptors is a human donor in good health.

The chain recombines TRBV7-9 with TRBJ1-2, with D possibly TRBD1 on 6 matching bases. Germline loops: CDR1 SEHNR, CDR2 FQNEAQ (reference sequence). Trimming removed 0 bases from V and 4 bases from J, with 9 bases in between. This CDR3 contains 14 residues. The chain's CDR3 is CASSLADSSYGYTF. CDR3 DNA sequence: TGTGCCAGCAGCTTAGCGGACAGTAGCTATGGCTACACCTTC.

The rearrangement uses TRBV5-1 and TRBJ1-3; D gene unclear. Trimming took off 0 bases at V and 2 bases at J, with 6 bases between the two ends. This CDR3 region has 14 residues. Germline assignment: CDR1 SGHRS and CDR2 YFSETQ. For the CDR3, the DNA is TGCGCCAGCAGCTTGGATGGAGCTGGAAACACCATATATTTT. Translated: CASSLDGAGNTIYF.

This rearrangement joins TRBV28 to TRBJ1-2, with TRBD1 matching over 9 bases. The CDR3 spans 17 residues. V gave up 4 bases and J gave up 6 bases; unmatched junction bases: 15. Germline-derived CDR1 and CDR2 are MDHEN and SYDVKM. Here the CDR3 reads CASSSHRVWGQGDGYTF. As DNA, the CDR3 is TGTGCCAGCAGTTCTCACCGCGTATGGGGACAGGGAGATGGCTACACCTTC.

This chain connects TRBV7-9 to TRBJ1-1; unclear D gene. This CDR3 region has 13 residues. V shed 6 bases and J shed 2 bases, with 10 bases lying between them. Germline CDR1 SEHNR, CDR2 FQNEAQ (reference sequence). The CDR3 is CASSRQDNTEAFF. CDR3 coding DNA: TGTGCCAGCAGTAGACAAGATAACACTGAAGCTTTCTTT.

This clone was seen just once. The chain couples TRBV7-9 to TRBJ2-7; 9 bases agree with TRBD2. V dropped 2 bases and J dropped 3; count of bases not matched to a gene: 14. The germline V gene encodes CDR1 SEHNR and CDR2 FQNEAQ (reference sequence). This CDR3 comprises 18 residues. This CDR3 reads CASSLISGRVWWHYEQYF. The CDR3 DNA sequence: TGTGCCAGCAGCTTAATTAGCGGGAGAGTATGGTGGCACTACGAGCAGTACTTC. Full variable domain (remainder filled in from reference TRBV7-9 and TRBJ2-7): DTGVSQNPRHKITKRGQNVTFRCDPISEHNRLYWYRQTLGQGPEFLTYFQNEAQLEKSRLLSDRFSAERPKGSFSTLEIQRTEQGDSAMYLCASSLISGRVWWHYEQYFGPGTRLTVT.

The genes are TRBV10-3 and TRBJ2-7; 8 bases are a match to TRBD2. V trimming: 4 bases; J trimming: 4 bases; junction bases outside the gene matches: 3. The CDR3 has 13 amino acids. From germline, CDR1 is ENHRY and CDR2 SYGVKD. The CDR3 loop reads CAISAGTRYEQYF. The CDR3 DNA is TGTGCCATCAGTGCTGGGACTAGATACGAGCAGTACTTC.

The chain uses TRBV30 and TRBJ1-2; possibly TRBD1 for D (5 bases). The V gene lost 8 bases and the J gene lost 7 bases, with 20 bases spanning the gap. The CDR3 contains 13 residues. CDR1 GTSNPN and CDR2 SVGIG come from the germline V gene (reference sequence). The CDR3 coding sequence is TGTGCCGGAAAGGGACTCGCCCGGAGTGGCTACACCTTC. It specifies CAGKGLARSGYTF. The variable domain in full, with the rest retrieved from reference TRBV30 and TRBJ1-2, is SQTIHQWPATLVQPVGSPLSLECTVEGTSNPNLYWYRQAAGRGLQLLFYSVGIGQISSEVPQNLSASRPQDRQFILSSKKLLLSDSGFYLCAGKGLARSGYTFGSGTRLTVV.

The chain couples TRBV11-2 to TRBJ1-2, with D tentatively TRBD1 (5 bases). Per the germline V gene, CDR1 is SGHAT and CDR2 is FQNNGV. V gave up 3 bases and J gave up 6 bases, with 14 bases separating them. The CDR3 contains 14 residues. In DNA, the CDR3 is TGTGCCAGCAGCTTCGGCAGGGCTGTCCATGGCTACACCTTC. Its protein product is CASSFGRAVHGYTF.

This chain links TRBV15 with TRBJ1-1; no clear D gene. CDR3 length: 15 residues. Germline CDR1 and CDR2: LNHNV and YYDKDF (reference sequence). Trimming stripped 6 bases from V and 0 bases from J, with 14 bases between. In DNA, the CDR3 is TGTGCCACCAGGGCAGGATTGACCCTGAACACTGAAGCTTTCTTT. It codes for CATRAGLTLNTEAFF.

This rearrangement joins TRBV6-5 to TRBJ2-7, with 11 bases identical to TRBD2. V trimming: 4 bases; J trimming: 0 bases; junction bases outside the gene matches: 5. Germline lookup yields CDR1 MNHEY and CDR2 SVGAGI. The CDR3 sequence is 16 residues long. CDR3 amino acids: CASSSVAGGGSYEQYF. CDR3 in DNA: TGTGCCAGCAGTTCCGTAGCGGGAGGGGGCTCCTACGAGCAGTACTTC.

This chain links TRBV29-1 with TRBJ1-1, with a possible D match to TRBD1 (5 bases). Trimming stripped 3 bases from V and 1 base from J, with 9 bases between. CDR1 SQVTM and CDR2 ANQGSEA come from the germline V gene. This CDR3 spans 13 amino acids. CDR3 nucleotide sequence: TGCAGCGTTGATACAGGAAGGAACACTGAAGCTTTCTTT. Translation: CSVDTGRNTEAFF.

The chain joins TRBV5-1 to TRBJ2-5; maybe TRBD1 (7 bases). The V and J ends lost 4 bases and 1 base respectively, with 11 bases between them. The germline CDR1 and CDR2 sequences are SGHRS and YFSETQ. The CDR3 has 14 amino acids. CDR3 region: CASSVRGAQETQYF. CDR3 DNA sequence: TGCGCCAGCAGCGTCAGGGGGGCCCAAGAGACCCAGTACTTC.

The chain carries TRBV5-6 and TRBJ1-5, with 10 nucleotides matching TRBD1. V shed 2 bases and J 2 bases; nucleotides not matched to a gene: 4. Per the germline V gene, CDR1 is SGHDT and CDR2 is YYEEEE. There are 16 residues in the CDR3. The CDR3 nucleotides read TGTGCCAGCAGCTTAGGGACAGGGGTCCGCAATCAGCCCCAGCATTTT. Translated: CASSLGTGVRNQPQHF. Complete variable domain (other parts from reference TRBV5-6 and TRBJ1-5): DAGVTQSPTHLIKTRGQQVTLRCSPKSGHDTVSWYQQALGQGPQFIFQYYEEEERQRGNFPDRFSGHQFPNYSSELNVNALLLGDSALYLCASSLGTGVRNQPQHFGDGTRLSIL.

The chain combines TRBV7-3 with TRBJ2-3; D is perhaps TRBD2 (5 bases). Germline V gives CDR1 SGHTA, CDR2 FQGTGA. Trimming pared 5 bases from V and 1 base from J, leaving 7 bases between. This CDR3 spans 13 amino acids. CDR3 residues: CASSEGRTDTQYF. In DNA form, the CDR3 reads TGTGCCAGCAGCGAGGGCCGCACAGATACGCAGTATTTT.

The V gene is TRBV18, the J gene TRBJ2-7; 9 nucleotides line up with TRBD1. The CDR3 spans 13 residues. Germline V gene lookup returns CDR1 KGHSH and CDR2 LQKENI. J gave up 3 bases and V 5 bases, and 2 bases lay outside the gene matches. As DNA, the CDR3 is TGTGCCAGCTCATACAGGGGGCTCTACGAGCAGTACTTC. Protein sequence: CASSYRGLYEQYF. The full variable domain, rest sourced from reference TRBV18 and TRBJ2-7, is NAGVMQNPRHLVRRRGQEARLRCSPMKGHSHVYWYRQLPEEGLKFMVYLQKENIIDESGMPKERFSAEFPKEGPSILRIQQVVRGDSAAYFCASSYRGLYEQYFGPGTRLTVT.

The chain carries TRBV4-1 and TRBJ2-4; tentatively, D is TRBD2 (5 bases). The germline gives CDR1 MGHRA, CDR2 YSYEKL. Trimming shortened V by 3 bases and J by 0 bases, and 9 bases separated the two germline ends. This CDR3 is built from 15 residues. The CDR3 region has the DNA TGCGCCAGCAGCCATGGGAGAATAGCCAAAAACATTCAGTACTTC. It encodes CASSHGRIAKNIQYF.

V usage is TRBV5-4 and J usage is TRBJ2-3; D unclear. CDR3 size: 14 residues. Germline CDR1 reads SGHNT; CDR2 reads YYREEE (reference sequence). The V gene lost 3 bases and the J gene lost 0 bases, with 8 bases spanning the gap. The CDR3 sequence: CASSSSSSTDTQYF. DNA of the CDR3: TGTGCCAGCAGCTCTTCTAGTAGCACAGATACGCAGTATTTT.

The CDR3 DNA is TGTGCCTGGAGTCTTGACAATGAGCAGTTCTTC. Translating it yields CAWSLDNEQFF. The rearrangement joins TRBV30 to TRBJ2-1, with D unclear. This CDR3 has 11 amino acids. CDR1 and CDR2 (germline): GTSNPN, SVGIG (reference sequence). V gave up 2 bases and J gave up 5 bases, with 4 bases separating them.

The chain joins TRBV5-5 to TRBJ2-7, with TRBD1 matching 10 bases. V was clipped by 0 bases and J by 3 bases; unmatched bases: 6. The CDR3 loop spans 16 amino acids. Germline lookup yields CDR1 SGHKS and CDR2 YYEKEE (reference sequence). CDR3 residues: CASSLAGTGVFYEQYF. DNA for the CDR3: TGTGCCAGCAGCTTGGCTGGGACAGGGGTATTCTACGAGCAGTACTTC.

The chain has TRBV29-1 and TRBJ2-1, with TRBD2 matching over 7 bases. Per the germline V gene, CDR1 is SQVTM and CDR2 is ANQGSEA. V lost 7 bases and J lost 2; bases outside the gene matches: 11. The CDR3 consists of 15 residues. CDR3 loop: CSGRGSGDTYNEQFF. The CDR3, as DNA: TGCAGCGGAAGGGGCAGCGGGGATACCTACAATGAGCAGTTCTTC.